The 8 T cell receptor beta chains given below trace back to one sample, sequenced in a study of OX40 agonist ivuxolimab in advanced cancers. The assay was immunoSEQ multiplex PCR, and TCRdb's table has in-frame clones only and misses some. The sample shows over 85,000 clones, 80% to 95% of them seen only once. Here the sequenced sample was CD4+ or CD8+ T cells sorted from blood, taken in a trial of the OX40 agonist ivuxolimab. The receptors originated from an adult with an advanced solid tumor such as melanoma, head and neck, liver or kidney cancer.

CDR3 amino acids: CASSDNRGSETQYF. CDR3 bases: TGTGCCAGCAGCGACAACAGGGGGTCAGAGACCCAGTACTTC. V gene TRBV5-4 combines with J gene TRBJ2-5; TRBD1 matches 8 bases. The CDR3 runs 14 residues. Germline CDR1 reads SGHNT; CDR2 reads YYREEE (reference sequence). V trimming: 4 bases; J trimming: 4 bases; junction bases outside the gene matches: 6.

The genes are TRBV21-1 and TRBJ2-5; the table's TRBD2 call for D was not verified on the DNA. TRBV21-1 is a pseudogene. The CDR3 has 14 amino acids. The CDR3 spells CASSKASGKETQYF. CDR3 DNA: TGTGCCAGCAGCAAAGCGTCCGGGAAGGAGACCCAGTACTTC.

The chain couples TRBV7-8 to TRBJ2-5; 9 bases agree with TRBD2. J was trimmed by 7 bases and V by 8 bases; bases with no gene match: 17. CDR1 and CDR2 (germline): SGHVS, FQNEAQ. The CDR3 contains 16 residues. CDR3 DNA sequence: TGTGCCAGCGCCCTAGGGGGGGGTAGCGGGAGCGGGACCCAGTACTTC. It codes for CASALGGGSGSGTQYF. Using reference TRBV7-8 and TRBJ2-5 for the parts outside the CDR3, the full variable domain is GAGVSQSPRYKVAKRGQDVALRCDPISGHVSLFWYQQALGQGPEFLTYFQNEAQLDKSGLPSDRFFAERPEGSVSTLKIQRTQQEDSAVYLCASALGGGSGSGTQYFGPGTRLLVL.

This clone has only one observation. The rearrangement joins TRBV7-3 to TRBJ2-6; D unclear. V lost 2 bases and J lost 0, with 8 bases in between. Germline assignment: CDR1 SGHTA and CDR2 FQGTGA. This CDR3 is 16 amino acids long. The CDR3 sequence: CASSLSPGSGANVLTF. In DNA, the CDR3 is TGTGCCAGCAGCTTATCTCCCGGCTCTGGGGCCAACGTCCTGACTTTC.

The V call is TRBV10-3, the J call TRBJ2-7; 8 bases are shared with TRBD2. The CDR3 is made up of 15 amino acids. Germline V gene sequence: CDR1 ENHRY, CDR2 SYGVKD. The J segment lost 5 bases and the V segment lost 1 base, leaving 7 bases of the junction unmatched. In nucleotides, the CDR3 is TGTGCCATCAGTGAGTTGAAACAGCGGGGGAACGAGCAGTACTTC. Protein sequence: CAISELKQRGNEQYF.

A single count supports this clone. The chain has TRBV18 and TRBJ2-7, with 9 bases identical to TRBD1. Germline V gene lookup returns CDR1 KGHSH and CDR2 LQKENI. J was trimmed by 2 bases and V by 1 base; bases with no gene match: 0. This CDR3 has 14 residues. CDR3 sequence reads: CASSPRDRAYEQYF. CDR3 bases: TGTGCCAGCTCACCACGGGACAGGGCCTACGAGCAGTACTTC.

Points on this clone: At one boundary the junction diverges from the germline segment, which might be a read error. The CDR3 nucleotides read TGTGCTAGCAGCTTACAGGGTACCTACGAGCAGTACTTC. It codes for CASSLQGTYEQYF. The chain is built from TRBV7-7 and TRBJ2-7; TRBD1 is a possible D gene (6 bases). The CDR3 runs 13 residues. Germline V gene sequence: CDR1 SSHAT, CDR2 FNYEAQ (reference sequence).

This clone was seen once. The chain joins TRBV28 to TRBJ2-7; TRBD1 matches at 7 bases. The CDR3 has 15 amino acids. Trimming at V came to 4 bases and at J to 2 bases, leaving 8 bases not matched to a gene. Per the germline V gene, CDR1 is MDHEN and CDR2 is SYDVKM. In DNA, the CDR3 is TGTGCCAGCAGTTGGGGTGACAGGGTACCCTACGAGCAGTACTTC. Encoded protein: CASSWGDRVPYEQYF.